This T cell receptor beta chain was sequenced during a study of blood T cell repertoires in COVID-19. Study context: T cells, B-cell-depleted T cells, or PBMCs provided the cDNA or gDNA that served as material.

Adults between about 18 and 95 years of age took part from 24 US areas. The CDR3 covers 16 residues. V gave up 1 base and J gave up 1 base, with 11 bases separating them. From germline, CDR1 is SGHVS and CDR2 FQNEAQ. Per the study methods: Researchers report that nucleated cell counts were estimated from reference gene primer amplification. Produced via immunoSEQ multiplex PCR; TCRdb's table is partial and in-frame only. The V and J calls and clone size come from that table; D and trimming were worked out from the DNA. This table has 150,000 to 200,000 clones, over 70% appearing once. This chain uses TRBV7-8 with TRBJ1-5; the D is unclear. This TCR was recovered from a woman in her thirties or forties with acute COVID-19. Sample: PBMCs or T cells enriched from blood (not recorded which). CDR3 protein: CASSLGWGGSNQPQHF. The CDR3, as DNA: TGTGCCAGCAGCTTAGGTTGGGGAGGAAGCAATCAGCCCCAGCATTTT.